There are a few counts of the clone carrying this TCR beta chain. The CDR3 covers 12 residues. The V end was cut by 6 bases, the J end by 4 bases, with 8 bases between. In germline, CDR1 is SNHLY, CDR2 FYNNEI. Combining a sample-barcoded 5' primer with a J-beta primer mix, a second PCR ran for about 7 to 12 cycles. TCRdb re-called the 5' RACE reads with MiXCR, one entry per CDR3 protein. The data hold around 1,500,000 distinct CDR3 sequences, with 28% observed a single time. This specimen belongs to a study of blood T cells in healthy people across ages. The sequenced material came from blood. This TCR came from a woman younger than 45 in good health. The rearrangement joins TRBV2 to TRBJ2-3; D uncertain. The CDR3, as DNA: TGTGCCAGCAGAACCGAATCAGATACGCAGTATTTT. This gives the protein CASRTESDTQYF.